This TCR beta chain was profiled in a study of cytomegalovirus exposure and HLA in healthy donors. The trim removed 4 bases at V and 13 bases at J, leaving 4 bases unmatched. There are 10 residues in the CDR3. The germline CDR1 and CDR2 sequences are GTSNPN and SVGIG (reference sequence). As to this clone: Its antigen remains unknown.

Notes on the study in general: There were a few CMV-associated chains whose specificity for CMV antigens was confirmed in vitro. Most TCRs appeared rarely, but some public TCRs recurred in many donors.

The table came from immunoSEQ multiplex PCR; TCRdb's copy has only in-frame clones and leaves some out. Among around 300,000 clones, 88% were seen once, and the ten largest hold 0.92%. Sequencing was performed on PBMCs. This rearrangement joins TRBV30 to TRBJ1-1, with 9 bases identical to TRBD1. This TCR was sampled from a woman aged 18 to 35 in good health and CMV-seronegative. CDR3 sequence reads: CAWNRDRVFF. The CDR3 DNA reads TGTGCCTGGAACCGGGACAGGGTTTTCTTT. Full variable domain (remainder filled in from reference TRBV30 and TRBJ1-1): SQTIHQWPATLVQPVGSPLSLECTVEGTSNPNLYWYRQAAGRGLQLLFYSVGIGQISSEVPQNLSASRPQDRQFILSSKKLLLSDSGFYLCAWNRDRVFFGQGTRLTVV.